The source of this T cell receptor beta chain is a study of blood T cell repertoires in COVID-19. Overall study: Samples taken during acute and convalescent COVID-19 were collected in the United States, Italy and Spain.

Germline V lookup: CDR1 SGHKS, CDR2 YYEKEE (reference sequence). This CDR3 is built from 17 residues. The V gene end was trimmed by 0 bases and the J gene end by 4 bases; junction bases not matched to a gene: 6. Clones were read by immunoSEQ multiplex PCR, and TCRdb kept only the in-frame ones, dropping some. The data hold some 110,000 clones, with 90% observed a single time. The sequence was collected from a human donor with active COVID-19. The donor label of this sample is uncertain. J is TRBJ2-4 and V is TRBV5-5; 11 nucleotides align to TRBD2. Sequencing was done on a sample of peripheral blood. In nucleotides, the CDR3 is TGTGCCAGCAGCTTGGTGCTAGCGGGGGGCCTGAAAAACATTCAGTACTTC. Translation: CASSLVLAGGLKNIQYF.